Detailed here is one T cell receptor beta chain. Its specificity is not known. Isolated RNA was reverse transcribed in full, so expressed TCRB transcripts were sequenced. Clones were read by immunoSEQ multiplex PCR, and TCRdb kept only the in-frame ones, dropping some. The table records tens of thousands of clones, roughly 61% of them present only once. Trimming removed 3 bases from V and 8 bases from J; junction bases left unmatched: 8. CDR1 GTSNPN and CDR2 SVGIG come from the germline V gene (reference sequence). The CDR3 has 14 residues. The data stem from a study of beta chain features in type 1 diabetes. Findings and limits, study-wide: A moderate, significant TCRB CDR3 shortening appeared in type 1 diabetes across four CD4+ subsets.

The V call is TRBV30, the J call TRBJ1-3; 9 nucleotides match TRBD1. This sequence was found in a woman younger than 45 with type 1 diabetes. Source material: Tregs from blood. CDR3 DNA sequence: TGTGCCTGGAGAGGGACAGGGTCGGGTCACACCATATATTTT. Protein: CAWRGTGSGHTIYF.